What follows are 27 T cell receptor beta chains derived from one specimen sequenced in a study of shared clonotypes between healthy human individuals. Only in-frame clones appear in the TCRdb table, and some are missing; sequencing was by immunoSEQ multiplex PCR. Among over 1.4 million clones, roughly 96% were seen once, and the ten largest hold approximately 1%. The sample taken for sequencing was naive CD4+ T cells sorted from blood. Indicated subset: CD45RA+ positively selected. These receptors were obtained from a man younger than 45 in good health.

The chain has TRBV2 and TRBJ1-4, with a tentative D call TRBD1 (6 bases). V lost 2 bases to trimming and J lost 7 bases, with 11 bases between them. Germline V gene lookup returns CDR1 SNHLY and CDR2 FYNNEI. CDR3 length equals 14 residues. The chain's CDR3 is CASSELSGAEKLFF. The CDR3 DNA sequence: TGTGCCAGCAGTGAACTCTCAGGGGCTGAAAAACTGTTTTTT.

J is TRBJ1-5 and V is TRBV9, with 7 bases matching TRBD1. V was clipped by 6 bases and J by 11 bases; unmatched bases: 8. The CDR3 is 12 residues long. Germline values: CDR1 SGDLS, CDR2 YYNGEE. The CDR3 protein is CASNRGRVSQHF. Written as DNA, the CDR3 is TGTGCCAGCAACAGGGGACGCGTGTCCCAGCATTTT.

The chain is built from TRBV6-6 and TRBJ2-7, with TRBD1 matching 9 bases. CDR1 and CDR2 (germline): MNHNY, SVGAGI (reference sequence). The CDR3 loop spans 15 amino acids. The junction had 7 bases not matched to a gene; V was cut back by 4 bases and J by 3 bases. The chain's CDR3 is CASSSPGQGDYEQYF. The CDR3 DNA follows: TGTGCCAGCAGTTCCCCGGGACAGGGAGACTACGAGCAGTACTTC.

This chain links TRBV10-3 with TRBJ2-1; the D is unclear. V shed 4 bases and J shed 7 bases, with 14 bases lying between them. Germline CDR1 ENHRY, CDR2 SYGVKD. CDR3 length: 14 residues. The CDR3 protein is CAISVQNQRNEQFF. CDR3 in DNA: TGTGCCATCAGTGTACAAAATCAGAGGAATGAGCAGTTCTTC.

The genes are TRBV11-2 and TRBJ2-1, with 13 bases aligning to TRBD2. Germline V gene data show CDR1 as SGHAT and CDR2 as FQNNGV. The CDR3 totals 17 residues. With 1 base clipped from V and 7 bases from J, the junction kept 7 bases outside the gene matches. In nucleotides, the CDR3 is TGTGCCAGCAGCTTAGGGACTAGCGGGAGCCAACGGAATGAGCAGTTCTTC. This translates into CASSLGTSGSQRNEQFF.

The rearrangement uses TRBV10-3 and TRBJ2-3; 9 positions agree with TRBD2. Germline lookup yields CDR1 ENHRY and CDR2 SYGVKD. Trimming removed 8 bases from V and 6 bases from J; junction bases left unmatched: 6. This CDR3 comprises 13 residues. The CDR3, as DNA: TGTGCCATCGGGGGCGGGAGGGGGGATACGCAGTATTTT. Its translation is CAIGGGRGDTQYF.

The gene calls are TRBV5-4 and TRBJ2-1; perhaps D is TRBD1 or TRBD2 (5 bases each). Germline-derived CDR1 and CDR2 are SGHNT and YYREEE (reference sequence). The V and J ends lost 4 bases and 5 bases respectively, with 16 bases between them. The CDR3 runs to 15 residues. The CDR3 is CASSLRDLVNNEQFF. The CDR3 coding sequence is TGTGCCAGCAGCCTCCGGGACCTAGTCAACAATGAGCAGTTCTTC.

CDR3 protein: CASSLRQGRGEQYF. CDR3 DNA: TGTGCCAGCAGTTTAAGACAGGGGAGGGGCGAGCAGTACTTC. The chain joins TRBV27 to TRBJ2-7, with D possibly TRBD1 on 8 matching bases. The CDR3 loop spans 14 amino acids. CDR1 is MNHEY, CDR2 SMNVEV, per germline (reference sequence). Trimming removed 2 bases at V and 6 bases at J, with 14 bases between.

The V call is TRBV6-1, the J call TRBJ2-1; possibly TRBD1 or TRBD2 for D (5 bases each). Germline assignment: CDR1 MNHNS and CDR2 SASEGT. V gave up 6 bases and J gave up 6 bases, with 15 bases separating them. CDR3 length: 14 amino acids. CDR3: CASSGTIVGNEQFF. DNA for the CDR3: TGTGCCAGCAGCGGGACCATAGTTGGCAATGAGCAGTTCTTC.

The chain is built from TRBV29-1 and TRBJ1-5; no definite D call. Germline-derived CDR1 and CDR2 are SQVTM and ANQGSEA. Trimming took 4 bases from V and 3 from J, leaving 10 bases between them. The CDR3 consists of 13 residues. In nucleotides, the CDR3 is TGCAGCGTTGCTGACGGGCCCAATCAGCCCCAGCATTTT. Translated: CSVADGPNQPQHF.

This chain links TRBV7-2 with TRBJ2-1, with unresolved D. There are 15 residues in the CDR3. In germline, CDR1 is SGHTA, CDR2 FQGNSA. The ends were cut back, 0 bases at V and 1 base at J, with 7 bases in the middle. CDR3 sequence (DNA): TGTGCCAGCAGCTTAGCAGGGATTTCCTACAATGAGCAGTTCTTC. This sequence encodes CASSLAGISYNEQFF.

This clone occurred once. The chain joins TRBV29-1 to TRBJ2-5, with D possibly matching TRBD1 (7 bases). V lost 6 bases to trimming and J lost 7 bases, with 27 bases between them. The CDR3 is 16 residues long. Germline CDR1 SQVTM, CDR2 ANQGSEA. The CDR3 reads CSVAFTVGGGSGTQYF. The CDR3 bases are TGCAGCGTCGCCTTCACCGTTGGAGGGGGCAGCGGGACCCAGTACTTC. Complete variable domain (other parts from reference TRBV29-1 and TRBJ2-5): SAVISQKPSRDICQRGTSLTIQCQVDSQVTMMFWYRQQPGQSLTLIATANQGSEATYESGFVIDKFPISRPNLTFSTLTVSNMSPEDSSIYLCSVAFTVGGGSGTQYFGPGTRLLVL.

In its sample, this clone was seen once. The CDR3 loop reads CASGITGHSRTEAFF. The CDR3 coding sequence is TGTGCCAGCGGGATAACGGGTCATTCGAGGACTGAAGCTTTCTTT. The genes are TRBV27 and TRBJ1-1; no reliable D call. The germline gives CDR1 MNHEY, CDR2 SMNVEV (reference sequence). Trimming left V 8 bases short and J 5 bases short, with 21 bases between. The CDR3 covers 15 residues.

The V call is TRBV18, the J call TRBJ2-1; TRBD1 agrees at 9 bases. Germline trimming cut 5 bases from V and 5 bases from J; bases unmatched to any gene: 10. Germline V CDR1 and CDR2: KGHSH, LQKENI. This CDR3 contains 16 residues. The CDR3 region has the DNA TGTGCCAGCTCAACATTCCGGGACAGGGACCACAATGAGCAGTTCTTC. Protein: CASSTFRDRDHNEQFF.

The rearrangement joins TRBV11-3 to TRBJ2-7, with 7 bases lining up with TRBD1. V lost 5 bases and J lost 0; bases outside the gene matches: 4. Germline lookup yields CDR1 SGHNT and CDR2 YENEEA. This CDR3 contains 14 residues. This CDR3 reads CASSKGQSSYEQYF. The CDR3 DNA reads TGTGCCAGCAGCAAGGGACAGAGCTCCTACGAGCAGTACTTC.

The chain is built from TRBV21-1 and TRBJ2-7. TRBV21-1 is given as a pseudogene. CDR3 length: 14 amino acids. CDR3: CASSRGPKTYEQYF. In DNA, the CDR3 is TGTGCCAGCAGCAGAGGACCAAAAACCTACGAGCAGTACTTC.

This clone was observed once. The chain's CDR3 is CASSPRTSGRTLNEQFF. CDR3 nucleotide sequence: TGTGCCAGCAGCCCCCGGACTAGCGGGAGGACCCTCAATGAGCAGTTCTTC. The chain is built from TRBV11-3 and TRBJ2-1; 14 nucleotides agree with TRBD2. The CDR3 contains 17 residues. V gave up 5 bases and J gave up 6 bases; unmatched junction bases: 9. Germline CDR1 reads SGHNT; CDR2 reads YENEEA. Variable domain in full (rest from reference TRBV11-3 and TRBJ2-1): EAGVVQSPRYKIIEKKQPVAFWCNPISGHNTLYWYLQNLGQGPELLIRYENEEAVDDSQLPKDRFSAERLKGVDSTLKIQPAELGDSAVYLCASSPRTSGRTLNEQFFGPGTRLTVL.

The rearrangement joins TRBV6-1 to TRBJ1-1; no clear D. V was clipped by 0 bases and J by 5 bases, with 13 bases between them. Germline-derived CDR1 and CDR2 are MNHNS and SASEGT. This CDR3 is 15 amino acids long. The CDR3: CASSEAIGRWTEAFF. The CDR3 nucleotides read TGTGCCAGCAGTGAAGCGATCGGCAGATGGACTGAAGCTTTCTTT.

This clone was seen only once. The CDR3 nucleotides read TGTGCCAGCTCACCCTCCGGGACAGGGGGACCGAATGAGCAGTTCTTC. Its translation is CASSPSGTGGPNEQFF. This chain joins TRBV18 and TRBJ2-1; 11 nucleotides align to TRBD1. The CDR3 covers 16 residues. Germline V gives CDR1 KGHSH, CDR2 LQKENI. V trimming: 3 bases; J trimming: 7 bases; junction bases outside the gene matches: 8.

The CDR3 bases are TGTGCCAGCAGTTCTCAAAAAACGGGTAATGAAAAACTGTTTTTT. Protein product: CASSSQKTGNEKLFF. The chain employs TRBV28 and TRBJ1-4; D is unclear. V lost 4 bases and J 4 bases, leaving 13 bases between the germline ends. The CDR3 spans 15 residues. Germline assignment: CDR1 MDHEN and CDR2 SYDVKM.

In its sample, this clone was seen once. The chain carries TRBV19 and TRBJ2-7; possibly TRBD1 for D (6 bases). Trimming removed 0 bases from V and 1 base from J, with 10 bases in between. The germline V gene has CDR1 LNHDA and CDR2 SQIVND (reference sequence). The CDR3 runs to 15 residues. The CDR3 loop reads CASSIDSTGSYEQYF. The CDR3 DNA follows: TGTGCCAGTAGTATAGATAGCACAGGGTCCTACGAGCAGTACTTC.

CDR3: CASSISGPGHEQYF. Written as DNA, the CDR3 is TGTGCCAGTAGTATCTCTGGGCCGGGACACGAGCAGTACTTC. The chain couples TRBV19 to TRBJ2-7; D tentatively fits TRBD1 or TRBD2 (5 bases each). Trimming cost V 3 bases and J 5 bases, with 14 bases left between them. Germline V gene sequence: CDR1 LNHDA, CDR2 SQIVND (reference sequence). This CDR3 has 14 residues.

The CDR3 DNA reads as TGCAGCGTTGAGGACCGGGACAGAACCTACGAGCAGTACTTC. Amino acids: CSVEDRDRTYEQYF. This chain connects TRBV29-1 to TRBJ2-7, with TRBD1 identical over 7 bases. V lost 3 bases, J lost 2 bases, and 7 bases stayed unmatched. The length of the CDR3 is 14 residues. The germline V gene has CDR1 SQVTM and CDR2 ANQGSEA.

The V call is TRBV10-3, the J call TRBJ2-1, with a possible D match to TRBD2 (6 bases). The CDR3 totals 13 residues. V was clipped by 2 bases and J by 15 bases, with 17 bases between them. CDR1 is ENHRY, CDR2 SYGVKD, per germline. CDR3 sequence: CAISEETSLGRFF. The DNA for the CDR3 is TGTGCCATCAGTGAGGAAACTAGCCTCGGTAGGTTCTTC.

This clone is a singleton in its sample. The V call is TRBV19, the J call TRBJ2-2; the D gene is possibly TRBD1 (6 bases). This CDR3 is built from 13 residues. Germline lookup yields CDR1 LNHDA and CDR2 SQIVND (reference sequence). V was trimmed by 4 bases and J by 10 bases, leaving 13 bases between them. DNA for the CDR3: TGTGCCAGTAGTAGGAAGACAGGAGTGGAGCTGTTTTTT. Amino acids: CASSRKTGVELFF.

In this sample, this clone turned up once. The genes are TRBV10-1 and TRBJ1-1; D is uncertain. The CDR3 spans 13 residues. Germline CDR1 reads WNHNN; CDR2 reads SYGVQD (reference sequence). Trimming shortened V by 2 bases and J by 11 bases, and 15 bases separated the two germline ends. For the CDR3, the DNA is TGCGCCAGCAGTGAGACATCACCGGGGAGGGCTTTCTTT. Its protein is CASSETSPGRAFF.

CDR3: CASSLTSGNENEQFF. The CDR3 nucleotides are TGTGCCAGCAGCCTTACTAGCGGGAATGAAAATGAGCAGTTCTTC. The V gene is TRBV28, the J gene TRBJ2-1; 10 bases fit TRBD2. The CDR3 spans 15 residues. Germline CDR1 and CDR2: MDHEN and SYDVKM. The trim removed 6 bases at V and 7 bases at J, leaving 9 bases unmatched.